This TCR beta chain was captured by sequencing in a study of T-cell memory formation after mild COVID-19. CDR3 length: 18 amino acids. Germline trimming cut 0 bases from V and 6 bases from J; bases unmatched to any gene: 12. In germline, CDR1 is MNHEY, CDR2 SVGAGI. TCRdb ran MiXCR on the 5' RACE reads and lists one entry per CDR3 protein. This sample has around 390,000 distinct CDR3 sequences, with approximately 15% found just once. This clonotype appeared a few times. Material: PBMCs or a T cell subset sorted from them (not recorded which). The gene calls are TRBV6-5 and TRBJ2-3; TRBD2 matches 10 bases. The sequence was collected from a man aged 18 to 30 who had mild COVID-19 (a few samples of this study predate the infection). Cell type and time point are not known. The CDR3 DNA sequence: TGTGCCAGCAGTTACTCGACGGCTTTTCTAGCGGGGGAGGATACGCAGTATTTT. It specifies CASSYSTAFLAGEDTQYF.